The clone carrying this T cell receptor beta chain has just one count. The antigen remains unidentified. This specimen comes from a study of cytomegalovirus exposure and HLA in healthy donors. General study findings and limits: Researchers counted about 150 TCR beta chains as cytomegalovirus-associated.

The PCR contained 60 Vbeta and 13 Jbeta primers. Libraries were prepared by immunoSEQ multiplex PCR; TCRdb keeps only in-frame clonotypes and omits some of them. The sample has about 190,000 clones; around 77% are singletons. J was trimmed by 3 bases and V by 4 bases; bases with no gene match: 10. This CDR3 has 16 residues. The germline gives CDR1 SGHTA, CDR2 FQGNSA. This chain connects TRBV7-2 to TRBJ2-7, with 9 positions matching TRBD2. This sequence originates from a young woman in good health and CMV-seronegative. Sequenced sample: PBMCs. As DNA, the CDR3 is TGTGCCAGCAGCTCAGGGAGCCTAGCGGGAAGCTACGAGCAGTACTTC. Translating it yields CASSSGSLAGSYEQYF.